Sequencing of this T cell receptor beta chain was carried out in a study of cytomegalovirus exposure and HLA in healthy donors. About the study: Within an early data release were about 85 million unique TCRs drawn from HLA-typed donors.

Remarks on this clone: The antigen is not known.

Amplification used 60 Vbeta primers and 13 Jbeta primers. Generated by immunoSEQ multiplex PCR, the TCRdb table keeps only in-frame clones and is missing some. The listing contains about 48,000 clones. Study-wide results and limits: Later examination showed HLA-associated TCR beta chains had greater clonal expansion than equally common others. Reported results showed that the classifier diagnosed cytomegalovirus status with high specificity and sensitivity.

There are 13 residues in the CDR3. With 0 bases removed from V and 4 bases from J, the gap between germline ends came to 9 bases. Germline-derived CDR1 and CDR2 are GTSNPN and SVGIG (reference sequence). The receptor was isolated from a woman in her 40s in good health and CMV-seronegative. Specimen: PBMCs. The chain has TRBV30 and TRBJ2-5, with a weak D call TRBD1 (5 bases). The chain's CDR3 is CAWSVNRRETQYF. The DNA of the CDR3 is TGTGCCTGGAGTGTAAACAGGAGAGAGACCCAGTACTTC.